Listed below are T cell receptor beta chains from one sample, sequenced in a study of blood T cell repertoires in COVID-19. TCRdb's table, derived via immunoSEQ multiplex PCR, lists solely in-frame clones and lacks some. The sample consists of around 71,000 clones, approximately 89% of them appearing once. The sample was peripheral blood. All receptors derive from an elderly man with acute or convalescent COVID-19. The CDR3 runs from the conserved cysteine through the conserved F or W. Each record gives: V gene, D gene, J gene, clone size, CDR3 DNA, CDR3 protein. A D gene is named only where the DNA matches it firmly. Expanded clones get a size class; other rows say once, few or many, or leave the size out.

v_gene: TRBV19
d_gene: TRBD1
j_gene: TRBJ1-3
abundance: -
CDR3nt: TGTGCCAGTAGTATAAGGGGACAGGGAAACTCTGGAAACACCATATATTTT
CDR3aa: CASSIRGQGNSGNTIYF

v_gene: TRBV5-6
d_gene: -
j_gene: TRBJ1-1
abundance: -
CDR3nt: TGTGCCAGCAGATCTGACAGGCGAGGGACTGAAGCTTTCTTT
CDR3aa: CASRSDRRGTEAFF

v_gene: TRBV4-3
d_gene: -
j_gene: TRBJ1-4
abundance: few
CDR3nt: TGCGCCAGCAGCCAAGGGTCCTCGGGGGAAAATGAAAAACTGTTTTTT
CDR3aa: CASSQGSSGENEKLFF

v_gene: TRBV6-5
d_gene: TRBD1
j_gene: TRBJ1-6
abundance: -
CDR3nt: TGTGCCAGCATTCCGCCGGACAGGGGGGATTCACCCCTCCACTTT
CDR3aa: CASIPPDRGDSPLHF

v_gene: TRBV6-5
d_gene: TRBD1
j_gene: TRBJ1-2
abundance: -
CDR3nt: TGTGCCAGCATAGCTGGGACAGGGTACTATGGCTACACCTTC
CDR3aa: CASIAGTGYYGYTF

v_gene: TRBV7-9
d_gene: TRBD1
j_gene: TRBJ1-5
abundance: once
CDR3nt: TGTGCCAGCAGCACCGCAGACAGGGGGCTAGACCAGCCCCAGCATTTT
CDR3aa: CASSTADRGLDQPQHF

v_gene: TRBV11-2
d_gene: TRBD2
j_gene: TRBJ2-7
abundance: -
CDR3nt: TGTGCCAGCAGCTCTGTAGCGGGATCATCCTACGAGCAGTACTTC
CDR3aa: CASSSVAGSSYEQYF

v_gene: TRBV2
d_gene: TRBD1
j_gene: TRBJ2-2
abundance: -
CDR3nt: TGTGCCAGCAGTGGAGGACAGGGGTTCACCGGGGAGCTGTTTTTT
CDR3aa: CASSGGQGFTGELFF

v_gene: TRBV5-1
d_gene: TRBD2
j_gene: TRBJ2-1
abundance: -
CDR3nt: TGCGCCAGCATGGATTCCGGGACTAGCGGATCCAATGAGCAGTTCTTC
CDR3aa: CASMDSGTSGSNEQFF

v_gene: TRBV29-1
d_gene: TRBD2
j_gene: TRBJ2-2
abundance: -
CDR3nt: TGCAGCGTTGCTCAGCGGGAGGCGGCCGGGGAGCTGTTTTTT
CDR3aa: CSVAQREAAGELFF

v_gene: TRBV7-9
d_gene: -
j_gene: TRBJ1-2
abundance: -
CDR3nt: TGTGCCAGCAGCTCGTCGAAGAATGGGCGATATGGCTACACCTTC
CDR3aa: CASSSSKNGRYGYTF

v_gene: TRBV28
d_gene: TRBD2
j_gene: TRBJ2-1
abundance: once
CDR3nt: TGTGCCACCATCCCGGGAGGGCCTTCATCGTACAATGAGCAGTTCTTC
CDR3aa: CATIPGGPSSYNEQFF

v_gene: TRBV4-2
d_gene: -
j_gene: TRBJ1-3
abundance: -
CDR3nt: TGTGCCAGCAGCCACCGCGGAGGAGGAAACACCATATATTTT
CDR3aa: CASSHRGGGNTIYF

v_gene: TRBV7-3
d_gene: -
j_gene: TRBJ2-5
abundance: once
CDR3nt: TGTGCCAGCAGCTTAATAACTCAAGAGACCCAGTACTTC
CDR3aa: CASSLITQETQYF

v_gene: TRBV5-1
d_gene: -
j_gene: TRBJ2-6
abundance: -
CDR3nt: TGCGCCAGCAGCCCGGAGGGCTCTGGGGCCAACGTCCTGACTTTC
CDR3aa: CASSPEGSGANVLTF

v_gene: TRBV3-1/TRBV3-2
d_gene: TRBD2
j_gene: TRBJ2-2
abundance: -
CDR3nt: TGTGCCAGCAGCCATATCGGGGGGGCCACCGGGGAGCTGTTTTTT
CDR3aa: CASSHIGGATGELFF

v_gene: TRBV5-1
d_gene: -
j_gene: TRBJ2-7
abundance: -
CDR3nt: TGCGCCAGCAGCTTGGGTCAGGGAGGCTACGAGCAGTACTTC
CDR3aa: CASSLGQGGYEQYF

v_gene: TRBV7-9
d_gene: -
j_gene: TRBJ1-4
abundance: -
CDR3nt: TGTGCCAGCAGCCAGAACACAGGAAATGAAAAACTGTTTTTT
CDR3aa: CASSQNTGNEKLFF

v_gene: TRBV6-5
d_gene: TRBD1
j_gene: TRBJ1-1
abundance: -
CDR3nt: TGTGCCAGCAGCCAGCATGGGACAGGGAACACTGAAGCTTTCTTT
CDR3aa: CASSQHGTGNTEAFF

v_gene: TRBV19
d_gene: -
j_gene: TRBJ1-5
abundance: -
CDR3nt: TGTGCCAGTAGTATAGGGCTCCTCAGGAAGAGCAATCAGCCCCAGCATTTT
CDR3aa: CASSIGLLRKSNQPQHF

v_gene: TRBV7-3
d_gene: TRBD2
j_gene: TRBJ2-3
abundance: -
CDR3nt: TGTGCCAGCAGCTTAGGCGGGGGGGCCGCCGATACGCAGTATTTT
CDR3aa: CASSLGGGAADTQYF

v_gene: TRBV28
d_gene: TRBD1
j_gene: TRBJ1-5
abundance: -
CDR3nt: TGTGCCAGCATCCATAGGGGACAGCTCCCCGGGGTTGCATACTGGCCCCAGCATTTT
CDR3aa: CASIHRGQLPGVAYWPQHF

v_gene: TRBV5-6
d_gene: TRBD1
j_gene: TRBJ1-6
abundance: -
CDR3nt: TGTGCCAGCAGTCTACGTTCAGGGGGCGAAAGTTCACCCCTCCACTTT
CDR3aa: CASSLRSGGESSPLHF

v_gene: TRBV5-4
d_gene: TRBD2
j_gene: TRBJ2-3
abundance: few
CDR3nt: TGTGCCAGCAGCTTGGTGTTAGCGGGGTCTAGCACAGATACGCAGTATTTT
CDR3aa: CASSLVLAGSSTDTQYF

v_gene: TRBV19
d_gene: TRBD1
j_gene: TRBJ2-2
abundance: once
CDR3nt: TGTGCCAGTAGTACGGACAGGGGAGAGTACACCGGGGAGCTGTTTTTT
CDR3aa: CASSTDRGEYTGELFF

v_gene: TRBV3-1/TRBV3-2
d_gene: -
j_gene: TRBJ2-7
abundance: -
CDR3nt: TGTGCCAGCACGCCCGGGGTTAGACAGGTACTCTACGAGCAGTACTTC
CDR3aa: CASTPGVRQVLYEQYF

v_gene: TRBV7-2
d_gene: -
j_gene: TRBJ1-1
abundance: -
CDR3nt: TGTGCCAGCAGCTTAGGGCTCCAGGGCACTGAAGCTTTCTTT
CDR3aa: CASSLGLQGTEAFF

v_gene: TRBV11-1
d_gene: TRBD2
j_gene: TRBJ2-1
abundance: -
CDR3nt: TGTGCCAGCAGCCCGAGTAGCGGGGTTCCCGTACAGCAGTTCTTC
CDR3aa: CASSPSSGVPVQQFF

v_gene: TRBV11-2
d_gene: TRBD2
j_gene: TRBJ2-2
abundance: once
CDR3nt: TGTGCCAGCAGCCGTGGGCTAGCGGGAGGAGGGACCGGGGAGCTGTTTTTT
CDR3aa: CASSRGLAGGGTGELFF

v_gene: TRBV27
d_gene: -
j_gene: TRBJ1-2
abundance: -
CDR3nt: TGTGCCAGCAGTACATCGACAGGCTACTATGGCTACACCTTC
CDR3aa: CASSTSTGYYGYTF

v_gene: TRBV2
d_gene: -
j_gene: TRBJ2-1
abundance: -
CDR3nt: TGTGCCAGCAATCCCGAGAACAATGAGCAGTTCTTC
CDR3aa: CASNPENNEQFF

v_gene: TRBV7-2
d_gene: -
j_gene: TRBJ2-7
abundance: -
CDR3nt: TGTGCCAGCAGCTCCCCTTCCTACGAGCAGTACTTC
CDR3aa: CASSSPSYEQYF

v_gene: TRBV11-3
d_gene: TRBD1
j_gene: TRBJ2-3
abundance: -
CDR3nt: TGTGCCAGCAGCCAGGGACAGGGGGGGAGCACAGATACGCAGTATTTT
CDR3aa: CASSQGQGGSTDTQYF

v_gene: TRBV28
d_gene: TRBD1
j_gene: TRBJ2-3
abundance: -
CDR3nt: TGTGCCATCCTTGACAGGGGAACTAGCACAGATACGCAGTATTTT
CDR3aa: CAILDRGTSTDTQYF

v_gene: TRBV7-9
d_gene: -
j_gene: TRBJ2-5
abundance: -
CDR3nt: TGTGCCAGCAGCCAGGGACCCTGGGGGGAAGAGACCCAGTACTTC
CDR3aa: CASSQGPWGEETQYF

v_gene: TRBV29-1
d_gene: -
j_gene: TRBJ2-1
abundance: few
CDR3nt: TGCAGCGCAAGAGGGAGCTACAATGAGCAGTTCTTC
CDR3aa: CSARGSYNEQFF

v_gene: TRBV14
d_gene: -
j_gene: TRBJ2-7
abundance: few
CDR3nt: TGTGCCAGCAGCCCCCGGACAGATTCCTACGAGCAGTACTTC
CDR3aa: CASSPRTDSYEQYF

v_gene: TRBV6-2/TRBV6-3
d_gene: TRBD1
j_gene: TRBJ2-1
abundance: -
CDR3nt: TGTGCCAGCAGTTACCCCTCTATGGGCAGGGGGCATCAGGATGAGCAGTTCTTC
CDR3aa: CASSYPSMGRGHQDEQFF

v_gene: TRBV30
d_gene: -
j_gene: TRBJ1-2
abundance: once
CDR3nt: TGTGCCTGGAGTTTAGGGAGGTTTAACTTTGGCTACACCTTC
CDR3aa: CAWSLGRFNFGYTF

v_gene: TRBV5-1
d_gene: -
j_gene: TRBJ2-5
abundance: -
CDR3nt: TGCGCCAGCAGCTTGGAAGGGTCAGGAGGGGAGACCCAGTACTTC
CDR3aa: CASSLEGSGGETQYF

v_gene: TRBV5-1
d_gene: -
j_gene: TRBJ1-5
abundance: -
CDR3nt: TGCGCCAGCAGCTTGGTTGGGGGGGATCAGCCCCAGCATTTT
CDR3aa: CASSLVGGDQPQHF

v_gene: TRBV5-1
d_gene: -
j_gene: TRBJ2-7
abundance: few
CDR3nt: TGCGCCAGCAGCAAGGACAGCCCCAATGGATACGAGCAGTACTTC
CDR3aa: CASSKDSPNGYEQYF

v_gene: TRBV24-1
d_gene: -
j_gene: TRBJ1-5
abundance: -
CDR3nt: TGTGCCACCAGTGATTCACAGGGCGGGCATCAGCCCCAGCATTTT
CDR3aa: CATSDSQGGHQPQHF

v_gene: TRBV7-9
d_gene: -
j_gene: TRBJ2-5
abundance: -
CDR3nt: TGTGCCAGCAGCCTTGGAGGGCCCGGGGAGACCCAGTACTTC
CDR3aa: CASSLGGPGETQYF

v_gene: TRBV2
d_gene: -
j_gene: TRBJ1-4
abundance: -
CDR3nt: TGTGCCAGCAGTGAAGCTCGGGGGGAGGTTAATGAAAAACTGTTTTTT
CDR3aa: CASSEARGEVNEKLFF

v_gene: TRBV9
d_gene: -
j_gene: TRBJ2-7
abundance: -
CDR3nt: TGTGCCAGCAGCGTAGCCACAGGCGGGGCCTACGAGCAGTACTTC
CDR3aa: CASSVATGGAYEQYF

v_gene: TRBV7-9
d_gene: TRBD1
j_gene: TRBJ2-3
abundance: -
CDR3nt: TGTGCCAGCAGCGGAGACAGGGGGCGAAATACGCAGTATTTT
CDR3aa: CASSGDRGRNTQYF

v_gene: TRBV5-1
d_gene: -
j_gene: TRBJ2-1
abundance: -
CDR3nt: TGCGCCAGCCAAACGAACAATTACAATGAGCAGTTCTTC
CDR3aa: CASQTNNYNEQFF

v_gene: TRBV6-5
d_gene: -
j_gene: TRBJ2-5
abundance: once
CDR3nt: TGTGCCAGCAGTTACTTTCAGACTCAAGAGACCCAGTACTTC
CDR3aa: CASSYFQTQETQYF

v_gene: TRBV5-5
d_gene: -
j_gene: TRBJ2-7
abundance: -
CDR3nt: TGTGCCAGCAGCTTGGAACAGAACTACGAGCAGTACTTC
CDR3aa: CASSLEQNYEQYF

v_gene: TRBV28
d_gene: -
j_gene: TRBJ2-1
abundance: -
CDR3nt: TGTGCCAGCACGCGGGCGGCCAATGAGCAGTTCTTC
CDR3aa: CASTRAANEQFF

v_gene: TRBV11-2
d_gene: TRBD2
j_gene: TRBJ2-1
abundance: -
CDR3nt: TGTGCCAGCAGCTTTAGCGGGAGAACGTACAATGAGCAGTTCTTC
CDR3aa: CASSFSGRTYNEQFF

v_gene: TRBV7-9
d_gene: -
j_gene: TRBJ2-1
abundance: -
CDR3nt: TGTGCCAGCAGCTTAGTCGTGGAGGGTGTGGAGCAGTTCTTC
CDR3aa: CASSLVVEGVEQFF

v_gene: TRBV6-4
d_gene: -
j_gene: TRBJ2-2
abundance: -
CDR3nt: TGTGCCAGCAGTGAGCAGGGAATAGACACCGGGGAGCTGTTTTTT
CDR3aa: CASSEQGIDTGELFF

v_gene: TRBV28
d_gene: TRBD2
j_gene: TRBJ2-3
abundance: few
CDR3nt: TGTGCCAGCAGTTTACAGACTAGCGGTAGCACAGATACGCAGTATTTT
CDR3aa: CASSLQTSGSTDTQYF